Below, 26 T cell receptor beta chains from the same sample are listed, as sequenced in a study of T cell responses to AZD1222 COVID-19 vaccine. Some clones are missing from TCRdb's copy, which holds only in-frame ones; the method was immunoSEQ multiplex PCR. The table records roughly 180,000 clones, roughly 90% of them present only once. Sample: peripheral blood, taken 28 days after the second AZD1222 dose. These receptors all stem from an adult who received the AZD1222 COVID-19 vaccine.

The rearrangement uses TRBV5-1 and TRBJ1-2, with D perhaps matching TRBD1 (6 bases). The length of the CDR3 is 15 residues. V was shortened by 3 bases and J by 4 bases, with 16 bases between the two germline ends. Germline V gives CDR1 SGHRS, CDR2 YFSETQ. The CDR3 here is CASSYTDRIPYGYTF. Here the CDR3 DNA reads TGCGCCAGCAGCTACACCGACAGGATACCCTATGGCTACACCTTC.

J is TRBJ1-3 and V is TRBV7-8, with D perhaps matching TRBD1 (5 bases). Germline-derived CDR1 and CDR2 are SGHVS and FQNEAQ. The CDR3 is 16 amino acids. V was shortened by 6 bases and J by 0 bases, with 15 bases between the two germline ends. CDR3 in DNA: TGTGCCAGCAGTCGATGGGGGGATAACTCTGGAAACACCATATATTTT. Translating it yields CASSRWGDNSGNTIYF.

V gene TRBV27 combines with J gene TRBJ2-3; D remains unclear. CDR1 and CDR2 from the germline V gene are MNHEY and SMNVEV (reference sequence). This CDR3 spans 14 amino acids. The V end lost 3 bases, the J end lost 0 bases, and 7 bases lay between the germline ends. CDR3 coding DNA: TGTGCCAGCAGTTTGGGCAAGAGCACAGATACGCAGTATTTT. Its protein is CASSLGKSTDTQYF.

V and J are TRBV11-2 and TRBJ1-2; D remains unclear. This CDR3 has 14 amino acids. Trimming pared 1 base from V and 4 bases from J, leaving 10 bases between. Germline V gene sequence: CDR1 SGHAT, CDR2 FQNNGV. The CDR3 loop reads CASSLAPGSYGYTF. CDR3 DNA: TGTGCCAGCAGCTTAGCCCCCGGTTCCTATGGCTACACCTTC.

This CDR3 reads CASSTTGDRQPQHF. CDR3 DNA: TGTGCCAGTAGTACGACAGGGGATAGGCAGCCCCAGCATTTT. V and J are TRBV19 and TRBJ1-5; 8 bases match TRBD1. V lost 4 bases, J lost 7 bases, and 6 bases stayed unmatched. The germline CDR1 and CDR2 sequences are LNHDA and SQIVND (reference sequence). This CDR3 region has 14 residues. Drawing the rest from reference TRBV19 and TRBJ1-5, the complete variable domain is DGGITQSPKYLFRKEGQNVTLSCEQNLNHDAMYWYRQDPGQGLRLIYYSQIVNDFQKGDIAEGYSVSREKKESFPLTVTSAQKNPTAFYLCASSTTGDRQPQHFGDGTRLSIL.

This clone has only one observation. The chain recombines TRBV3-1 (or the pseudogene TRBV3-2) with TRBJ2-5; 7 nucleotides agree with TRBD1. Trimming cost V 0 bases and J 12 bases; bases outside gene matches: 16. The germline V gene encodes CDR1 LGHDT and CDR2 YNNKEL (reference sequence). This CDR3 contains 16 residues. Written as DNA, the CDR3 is TGTGCCAGCAGCCAAGAGGGACAGAAACGACTCATACCGAAGTACTTC. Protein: CASSQEGQKRLIPKYF.

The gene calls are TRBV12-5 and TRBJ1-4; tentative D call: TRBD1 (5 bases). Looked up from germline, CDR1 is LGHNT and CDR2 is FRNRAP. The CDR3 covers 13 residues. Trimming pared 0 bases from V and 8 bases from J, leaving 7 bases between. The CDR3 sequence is CASGLVDSEKLFF. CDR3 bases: TGTGCTAGTGGTTTGGTAGACAGCGAAAAACTGTTTTTT.

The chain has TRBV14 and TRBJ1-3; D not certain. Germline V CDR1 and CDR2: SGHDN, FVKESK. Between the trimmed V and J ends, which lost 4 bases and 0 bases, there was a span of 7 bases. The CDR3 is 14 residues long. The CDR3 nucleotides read TGTGCCAGCAGCCCCGAACTCTCTGGAAACACCATATATTTT. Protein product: CASSPELSGNTIYF.

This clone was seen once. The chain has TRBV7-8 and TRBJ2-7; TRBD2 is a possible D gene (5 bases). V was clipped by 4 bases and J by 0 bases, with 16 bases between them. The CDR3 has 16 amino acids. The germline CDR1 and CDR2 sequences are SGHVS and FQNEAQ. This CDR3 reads CASSSSGWLSSYEQYF. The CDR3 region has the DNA TGTGCCAGCAGCTCCTCGGGGTGGCTATCCTCCTACGAGCAGTACTTC.

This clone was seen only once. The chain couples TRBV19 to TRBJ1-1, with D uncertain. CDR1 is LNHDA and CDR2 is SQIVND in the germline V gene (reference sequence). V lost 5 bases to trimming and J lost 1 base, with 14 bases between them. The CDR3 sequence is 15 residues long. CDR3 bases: TGTGCCAGTAGTTCGGGCCGGCGTGGGAACACTGAAGCTTTCTTT. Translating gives CASSSGRRGNTEAFF.

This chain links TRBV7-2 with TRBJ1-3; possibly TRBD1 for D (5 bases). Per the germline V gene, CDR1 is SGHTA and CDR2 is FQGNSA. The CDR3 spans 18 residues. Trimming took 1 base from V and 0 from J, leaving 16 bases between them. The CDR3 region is CASSLGGVGTSSGNTIYF. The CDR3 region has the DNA TGTGCCAGCAGCTTAGGGGGGGTGGGCACTAGCTCTGGAAACACCATATATTTT.

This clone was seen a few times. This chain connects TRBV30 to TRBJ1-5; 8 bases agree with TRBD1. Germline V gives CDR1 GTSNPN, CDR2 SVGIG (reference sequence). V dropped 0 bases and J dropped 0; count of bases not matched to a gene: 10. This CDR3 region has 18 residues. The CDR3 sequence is CAWSVTSQGAYSNQPQHF. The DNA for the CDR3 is TGTGCCTGGAGTGTAACTAGTCAGGGGGCATATAGCAATCAGCCCCAGCATTTT.

The CDR3 nucleotides read TGTGCCAGCAGTCGGGACAGGGGATATGGCTACACCTTC. The encoded protein is CASSRDRGYGYTF. The chain has TRBV7-3 and TRBJ1-2, with TRBD1 identical over 10 bases. This CDR3 has 13 residues. J was trimmed by 5 bases and V by 6 bases; bases with no gene match: 3. CDR1 and CDR2 (germline): SGHTA, FQGTGA.

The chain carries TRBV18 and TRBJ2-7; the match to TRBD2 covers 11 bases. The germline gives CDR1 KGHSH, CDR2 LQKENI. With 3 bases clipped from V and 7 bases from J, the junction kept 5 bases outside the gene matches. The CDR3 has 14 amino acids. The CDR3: CASSPPWTSGEQYF. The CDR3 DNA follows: TGTGCCAGCTCACCCCCCTGGACTAGCGGGGAGCAGTACTTC.

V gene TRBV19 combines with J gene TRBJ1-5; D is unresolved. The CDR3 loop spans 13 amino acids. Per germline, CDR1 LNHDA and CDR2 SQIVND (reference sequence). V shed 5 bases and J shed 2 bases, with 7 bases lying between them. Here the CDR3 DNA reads TGTGCCAGTAGTCCCCGAGGCAATCAGCCCCAGCATTTT. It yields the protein CASSPRGNQPQHF.

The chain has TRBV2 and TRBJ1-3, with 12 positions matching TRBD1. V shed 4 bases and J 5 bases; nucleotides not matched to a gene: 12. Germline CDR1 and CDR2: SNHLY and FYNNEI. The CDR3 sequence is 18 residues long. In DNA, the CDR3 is TGTGCCAGCAGTGGGGATTACGGGACAGGGGGCTTACGAAACACCATATATTTT. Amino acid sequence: CASSGDYGTGGLRNTIYF.

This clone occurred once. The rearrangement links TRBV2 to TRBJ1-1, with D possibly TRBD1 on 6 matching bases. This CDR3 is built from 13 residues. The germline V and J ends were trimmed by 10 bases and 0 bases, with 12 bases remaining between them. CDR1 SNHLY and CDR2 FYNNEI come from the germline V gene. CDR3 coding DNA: TGTGCCACCCAGGGGACCATGAACACTGAAGCTTTCTTT. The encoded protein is CATQGTMNTEAFF.

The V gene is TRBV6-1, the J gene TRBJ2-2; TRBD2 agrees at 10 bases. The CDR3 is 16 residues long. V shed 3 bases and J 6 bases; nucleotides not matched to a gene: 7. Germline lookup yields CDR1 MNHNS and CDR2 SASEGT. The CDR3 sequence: CASSDGSGGAPGELFF. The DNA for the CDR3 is TGTGCCAGCAGTGATGGGAGCGGGGGGGCCCCCGGGGAGCTGTTTTTT.

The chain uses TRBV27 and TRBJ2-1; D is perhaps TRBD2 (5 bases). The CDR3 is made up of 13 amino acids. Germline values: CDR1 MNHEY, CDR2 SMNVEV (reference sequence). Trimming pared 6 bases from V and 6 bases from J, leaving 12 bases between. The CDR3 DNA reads TGTGCCAGCAGGCCTACAGAGGGCAATGAGCAGTTCTTC. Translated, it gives CASRPTEGNEQFF.

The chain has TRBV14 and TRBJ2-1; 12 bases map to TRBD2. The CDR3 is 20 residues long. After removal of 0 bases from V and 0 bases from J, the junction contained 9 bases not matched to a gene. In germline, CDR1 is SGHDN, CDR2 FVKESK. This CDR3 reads CASSQERGTSGYSSYNEQFF. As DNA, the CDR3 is TGTGCCAGCAGCCAAGAAAGAGGGACTAGCGGGTACAGCTCCTACAATGAGCAGTTCTTC.

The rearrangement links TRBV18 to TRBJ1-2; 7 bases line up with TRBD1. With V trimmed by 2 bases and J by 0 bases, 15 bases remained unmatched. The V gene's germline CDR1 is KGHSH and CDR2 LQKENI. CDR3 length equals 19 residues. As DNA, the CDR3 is TGTGCCAGCTCACCAAGGCGGACAGGAGATCATATAACTAACTATGGCTACACCTTC. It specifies CASSPRRTGDHITNYGYTF.

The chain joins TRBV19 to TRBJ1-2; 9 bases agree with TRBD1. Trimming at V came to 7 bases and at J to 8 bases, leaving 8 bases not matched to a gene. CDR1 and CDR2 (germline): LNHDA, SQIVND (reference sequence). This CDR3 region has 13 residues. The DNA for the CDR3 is TGTGCCAGTAATAATAACAGGGGGCAAGGCTACACCTTC. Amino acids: CASNNNRGQGYTF.

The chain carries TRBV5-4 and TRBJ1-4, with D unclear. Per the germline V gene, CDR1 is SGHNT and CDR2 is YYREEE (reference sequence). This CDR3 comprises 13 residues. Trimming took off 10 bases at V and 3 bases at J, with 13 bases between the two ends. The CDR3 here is CAVTLSSNEKLFF. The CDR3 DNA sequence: TGTGCCGTAACGCTATCCTCTAATGAAAAACTGTTTTTT.

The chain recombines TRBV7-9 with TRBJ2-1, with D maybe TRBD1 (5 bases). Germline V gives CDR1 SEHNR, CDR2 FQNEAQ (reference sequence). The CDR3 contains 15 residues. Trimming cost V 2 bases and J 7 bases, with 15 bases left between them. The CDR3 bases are TGTGCCAGCAGCTTAATGGTCCCCCCAGGGAATGAGCAGTTCTTC. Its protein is CASSLMVPPGNEQFF.

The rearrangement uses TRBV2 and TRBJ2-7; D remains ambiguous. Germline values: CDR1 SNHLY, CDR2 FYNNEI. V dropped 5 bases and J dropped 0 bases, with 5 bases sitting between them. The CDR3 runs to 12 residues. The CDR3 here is CASSPTSYEQYF. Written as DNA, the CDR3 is TGTGCCAGCAGTCCGACCTCCTACGAGCAGTACTTC.

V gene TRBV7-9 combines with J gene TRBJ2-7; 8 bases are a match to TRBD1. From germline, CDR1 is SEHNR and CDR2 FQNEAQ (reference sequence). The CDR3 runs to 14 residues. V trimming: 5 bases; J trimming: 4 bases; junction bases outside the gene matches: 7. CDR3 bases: TGTGCCAGCAGCCCCCGGGGACAGGTATACGAGCAGTACTTC. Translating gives CASSPRGQVYEQYF. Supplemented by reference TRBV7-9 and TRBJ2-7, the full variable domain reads DTGVSQNPRHKITKRGQNVTFRCDPISEHNRLYWYRQTLGQGPEFLTYFQNEAQLEKSRLLSDRFSAERPKGSFSTLEIQRTEQGDSAMYLCASSPRGQVYEQYFGPGTRLTVT.